One and the same sample provided the 2 T cell receptor beta chains below, sequenced in a study of T cell responses to AZD1222 COVID-19 vaccine. Assay used: immunoSEQ multiplex PCR; TCRdb lists only in-frame clones, some missing. Of 150,000 or so clones detected, 80% to 95% appear once; the ten largest clones hold 2.3%. The sequences come from peripheral blood, collected on day 0 of AZD1222 vaccination. The origin of the receptors is an adult in good health.

DNA of the CDR3: TGCAGTGCTAGTTTGAACCCGAATGAAAAACTGTTTTTT. Protein sequence: CSASLNPNEKLFF. J is TRBJ1-4 and V is TRBV20-1; no clear D. Germline loops: CDR1 DFQATT, CDR2 SNEGSKA (reference sequence). Deletions cut 3 bases from V and 5 bases from J, with 10 bases between. The CDR3 contains 13 residues.

As DNA, the CDR3 is TGTGCCAGCAGCGGGGAGGGTCCGAACACCGGGGAGCTGTTTTTT. This gives the protein CASSGEGPNTGELFF. The chain uses TRBV7-9 and TRBJ2-2; 7 bases align to TRBD2. This CDR3 spans 15 amino acids. Trimming at V came to 5 bases and at J to 0 bases, leaving 3 bases not matched to a gene. Germline CDR1 and CDR2: SEHNR and FQNEAQ (reference sequence).